The 23 T cell receptor beta chains presented below share a single source sample, sequenced in a study of T cells expressing NK-cell markers. TCRdb reprocessed the 5' RACE reads; each CDR3 protein has one entry and no DNA is given. Here the sample table reports about 260,000 distinct CDR3 sequences. Source material: blood T cells: a sorted CD56 or NKG2C T cell subset, CD4+ or CD8+ T cells, or bulk PBMC T cells (not recorded which). These receptors all stem from a man younger than 35 in good health.

The chain uses TRBV20-1 and TRBJ2-5; TCRdb selects TRBD2, and the lack of DNA leaves this call unchecked. The CDR3 is 16 amino acids. Germline loops: CDR1 DFQATT, CDR2 SNEGSKA (reference sequence). The chain's CDR3 is CSALRDSGRPQETQYF.

The V call is TRBV29-1, the J call TRBJ1-1. Germline CDR1 SQVTM, CDR2 ANQGSEA. The CDR3 extends over 16 amino acids. CDR3 residues: CSGLVGGGARNTEAFF. Looking up the rest from reference TRBV29-1 and TRBJ1-1 gives the full variable domain: SAVISQKPSRDICQRGTSLTIQCQVDSQVTMMFWYRQQPGQSLTLIATANQGSEATYESGFVIDKFPISRPNLTFSTLTVSNMSPEDSSIYLCSGLVGGGARNTEAFFGQGTRLTVV.

The chain employs TRBV11-2 and TRBJ2-1; TCRdb's assignment of TRBD2 cannot be checked, as there is no DNA. Germline values: CDR1 SGHAT, CDR2 FQNNGV. CDR3 length: 15 residues. CDR3: CASSSSGRVGNEQFF.

The rearrangement links TRBV7-2 to TRBJ2-3; absent DNA, TCRdb's TRBD1 call cannot be checked. The CDR3 loop spans 15 amino acids. CDR1 and CDR2 (germline): SGHTA, FQGNSA. This chain's CDR3 is CASSSDRARTDTQYF.

The chain joins TRBV6-1 to TRBJ1-1. From germline, CDR1 is MNHNS and CDR2 SASEGT. This CDR3 has 14 residues. The CDR3 sequence is CASSEAAGTTEAFF.

This chain connects TRBV20-1 to TRBJ2-7; TCRdb selects TRBD1, and the lack of DNA leaves this call unchecked. CDR1 is DFQATT and CDR2 is SNEGSKA in the germline V gene (reference sequence). This CDR3 contains 14 residues. The CDR3 loop reads CSARDGGPGGEQYF.

The rearrangement uses TRBV20-1 and TRBJ2-1; without DNA, the TCRdb call of TRBD2 cannot be checked. The CDR3 extends over 15 amino acids. Germline V gives CDR1 DFQATT, CDR2 SNEGSKA (reference sequence). CDR3 in amino acids: CSASTSGRALGEQFF.

The CDR3 is CSVVFLGGTQYF. The chain joins TRBV29-1 to TRBJ2-3; without DNA, the TCRdb call of TRBD1 cannot be checked. CDR3 length: 12 amino acids. CDR1 and CDR2 from the germline V gene are SQVTM and ANQGSEA.

The chain carries TRBV29-1 and TRBJ2-1. Per germline, CDR1 SQVTM and CDR2 ANQGSEA. CDR3 size: 11 residues. CDR3 protein: CSVENYNEQFF.

The V call is TRBV7-8, the J call TRBJ2-7; TCRdb's D call of TRBD2 is untestable without DNA. Germline CDR1 and CDR2: SGHVS and FQNEAQ. The CDR3 is 15 amino acids. This CDR3 reads CASSSKRTSTHEQYF.

The V and J genes are TRBV2 and TRBJ2-7; the D call from TCRdb, TRBD2, cannot be confirmed without DNA. Looked up from germline, CDR1 is SNHLY and CDR2 is FYNNEI. CDR3 length: 13 residues. Here the CDR3 reads CASNGLKSYEQYF. The full variable domain, in which reference TRBV2 and TRBJ2-7 provide the parts outside the CDR3, is EPEVTQTPSHQVTQMGQEVILRCVPISNHLYFYWYRQILGQKVEFLVSFYNNEISEKSEIFDDQFSVERPDGSNFTLKIRSTKLEDSAMYFCASNGLKSYEQYFGPGTRLTVT.

The chain is built from TRBV6-5 and TRBJ2-7. The germline V gene encodes CDR1 MNHEY and CDR2 SVGAGI. The CDR3 is made up of 14 amino acids. The CDR3 loop reads CASSYWLDSYEQYF.

The rearrangement uses TRBV20-1 and TRBJ1-5. The CDR3 loop spans 12 amino acids. Per the germline V gene, CDR1 is DFQATT and CDR2 is SNEGSKA (reference sequence). CDR3 loop: CSARGTLQPQHF.

The CDR3 here is CSVGDGSNEKLFF. The chain is built from TRBV29-1 and TRBJ1-4; TCRdb names TRBD1, which stays unverified in the absence of DNA. The CDR3 extends over 13 amino acids. The germline gives CDR1 SQVTM, CDR2 ANQGSEA.

J is TRBJ2-7 and V is TRBV24-1; TCRdb calls TRBD1, which cannot be checked without DNA. The germline V gene encodes CDR1 KGHDR and CDR2 SFDVKD. This CDR3 comprises 13 residues. CDR3 region: CATQGPGSREQYF.

The chain is built from TRBV6-4 and TRBJ2-1. In germline, CDR1 is MRHNA, CDR2 SNTAGT. This CDR3 is 15 amino acids long. CDR3 amino acids: CASSEEASSYNEQFF.

The rearrangement uses TRBV29-1 and TRBJ2-1. The CDR3 runs to 14 residues. Germline CDR1 and CDR2: SQVTM and ANQGSEA. The CDR3 region is CSVATGTTYNEQFF.

The chain has TRBV6-2 or TRBV6-3 and TRBJ2-5. This CDR3 is built from 12 residues. Per the germline V gene, CDR1 is MNHEY and CDR2 is SVGEGT. The CDR3 loop reads CASSYFGETQYF.

J is TRBJ1-4 and V is TRBV6-1; TCRdb calls TRBD1, which cannot be checked without DNA. This CDR3 is 15 amino acids long. Germline CDR1 and CDR2: MNHNS and SASEGT. CDR3 region: CASSESWERDEKLFF.

The V and J genes are TRBV18 and TRBJ1-5; the D call from TCRdb, TRBD1, cannot be confirmed without DNA. The CDR3 runs 14 residues. The germline V gene has CDR1 KGHSH and CDR2 LQKENI. The CDR3 loop reads CASSPGTFNQPQHF.

This chain links TRBV30 with TRBJ2-1; TCRdb outputs TRBD2, but without DNA this stays unchecked. The CDR3 totals 11 residues. CDR1 GTSNPN and CDR2 SVGIG come from the germline V gene (reference sequence). The chain's CDR3 is CAGGTNNEQFF.

The chain links TRBV29-1 to TRBJ2-7; TCRdb lists TRBD1, though no DNA is available to test this call. From germline, CDR1 is SQVTM and CDR2 ANQGSEA. The CDR3 is 15 residues long. CDR3 loop: CSVLTRDRVSYEQYF.

V gene TRBV10-3 combines with J gene TRBJ1-1; the D call of TRBD1 rests on TCRdb alone, since no DNA is present to check it. CDR1 is ENHRY and CDR2 is SYGVKD in the germline V gene. The CDR3 runs 12 residues. This CDR3 is CAISEGTFEAFF.